Below are 32 T cell receptor beta chains sequenced from a single sample in a study of control samples from healthy donors and cancer patients. Some clones are missing from TCRdb's copy, which holds only in-frame ones; the method was immunoSEQ multiplex PCR. The repertoire consists of 150,000 or so clones, with over 85% occurring once and the leading ten covering almost 6%. The sequencing input was blood. The source is a man in his late teens or twenties in good health.

V usage is TRBV28 and J usage is TRBJ2-3, with unresolved D. Per germline, CDR1 MDHEN and CDR2 SYDVKM. This CDR3 region has 16 residues. Trimming removed 2 bases at V and 1 base at J, with 13 bases between. The DNA for the CDR3 is TGTGCCAGCAGTTTACCGGGTAGCTATCGCACAGATACGCAGTATTTT. Protein product: CASSLPGSYRTDTQYF.

The chain joins TRBV12-3 or TRBV12-4 to TRBJ1-1; D call uncertain. Trimming left V 3 bases short and J 4 bases short, with 9 bases between. The CDR3 consists of 13 residues. The CDR3 reads CASSFAQFTEAFF. CDR3 bases: TGTGCCAGCAGTTTTGCGCAGTTCACTGAAGCTTTCTTT.

The V call is TRBV24-1, the J call TRBJ1-1, with D possibly matching TRBD1 (5 bases). Germline V gene data show CDR1 as KGHDR and CDR2 as SFDVKD. V was trimmed by 3 bases and J by 3 bases, leaving 13 bases between them. CDR3 length: 15 residues. The CDR3 DNA is TGTGCCACCAGTGATCCGGGGCGCCGGGACACTGAAGCTTTCTTT. It codes for CATSDPGRRDTEAFF.

The chain combines TRBV12-3 or TRBV12-4 with TRBJ1-1; D is undetermined. With 8 bases removed from V and 8 bases from J, the gap between germline ends came to 15 bases. The CDR3 runs 12 residues. This chain's CDR3 is CASRLWETEAFF. CDR3 nucleotides: TGTGCCAGCCGCCTTTGGGAAACCGAAGCTTTCTTT.

This chain links TRBV5-4 with TRBJ2-3; TRBD2 is a possible D gene (6 bases). Germline values: CDR1 SGHNT, CDR2 YYREEE (reference sequence). This CDR3 region has 13 residues. The V gene lost 3 bases and the J gene lost 7 bases, with 12 bases spanning the gap. Here the CDR3 DNA reads TGTGCCAGCAGCTCGGACTACCCGAATACGCAGTATTTT. Translating it yields CASSSDYPNTQYF.

The chain uses TRBV11-2 and TRBJ1-3; tentatively, D is TRBD1 (6 bases). Germline CDR1 SGHAT, CDR2 FQNNGV. Trimming pared 5 bases from V and 0 bases from J, leaving 17 bases between. The CDR3 covers 17 residues. The CDR3 reads CASSLTGTPSSGNTIYF. The CDR3 nucleotides read TGTGCCAGCAGCCTAACCGGGACACCATCCTCTGGAAACACCATATATTTT.

CDR3 in amino acids: CASSGRDNYNEQFF. In DNA, the CDR3 is TGCGCCAGCAGCGGCCGGGACAACTACAATGAGCAGTTCTTC. This chain uses TRBV5-1 with TRBJ2-1; possible D gene TRBD1, 6 bases. This CDR3 spans 14 amino acids. V shed 4 bases and J shed 3 bases, with 11 bases lying between them. CDR1 and CDR2 (germline): SGHRS, YFSETQ.

The gene calls are TRBV4-1 and TRBJ1-1; possible D gene TRBD1, 6 bases. CDR1 and CDR2 from the germline V gene are MGHRA and YSYEKL. Trimming pared 4 bases from V and 4 bases from J, leaving 13 bases between. This CDR3 region has 14 residues. The CDR3 region has the DNA TGCGCCAGCAGCCTAAACAGGGCGGGCACTGAAGCTTTCTTT. This translates into CASSLNRAGTEAFF.

The V call is TRBV5-6, the J call TRBJ2-1; TRBD2 matches 7 bases. CDR3 length: 17 residues. Per germline, CDR1 SGHDT and CDR2 YYEEEE. Trimming took 1 base from V and 0 from J; bases not matched to a gene: 7. CDR3 nucleotides: TGTGCCAGCAGCTTGACTGTTAGCGGGTACTCCTACAATGAGCAGTTCTTC. This encodes CASSLTVSGYSYNEQFF. Drawing the rest from reference TRBV5-6 and TRBJ2-1, the complete variable domain is DAGVTQSPTHLIKTRGQQVTLRCSPKSGHDTVSWYQQALGQGPQFIFQYYEEEERQRGNFPDRFSGHQFPNYSSELNVNALLLGDSALYLCASSLTVSGYSYNEQFFGPGTRLTVL.

This clone has a single count. The rearrangement links TRBV29-1 to TRBJ2-7, with D possibly TRBD1 on 5 matching bases. Germline CDR1 is SQVTM and CDR2 is ANQGSEA. V dropped 8 bases and J dropped 4 bases, with 12 bases sitting between them. The CDR3 runs to 11 residues. The CDR3 DNA reads TGCAGCACCATGTCAGGGTACGAGCAGTACTTC. As protein: CSTMSGYEQYF.

The rearrangement links TRBV5-5 to TRBJ1-2, with D possibly matching TRBD1 (6 bases). Trimming left V 4 bases short and J 3 bases short, with 19 bases between. Germline V gives CDR1 SGHKS, CDR2 YYEKEE (reference sequence). The CDR3 is 16 residues long. CDR3 nucleotides: TGTGCCAGCAGCCCGACTCCCCGGGACATGCACTATGGCTACACCTTC. This codes for CASSPTPRDMHYGYTF.

The chain is built from TRBV3-1 (or the pseudogene TRBV3-2) and TRBJ2-3, with D unresolved. With 0 bases removed from V and 3 bases from J, the gap between germline ends came to 4 bases. Germline V gene lookup returns CDR1 LGHDT and CDR2 YNNKEL (reference sequence). This CDR3 has 13 amino acids. The CDR3 nucleotides are TGTGCCAGCAGCCAAGATTGGACAGATACGCAGTATTTT. As protein: CASSQDWTDTQYF.

This chain joins TRBV19 and TRBJ2-2; D is possibly TRBD2 (5 bases). The V and J ends lost 1 base and 7 bases respectively, with 13 bases between them. Germline CDR1 LNHDA, CDR2 SQIVND (reference sequence). This CDR3 spans 15 amino acids. The CDR3 loop reads CASSIVSDSGGELFF. The CDR3 nucleotides are TGTGCCAGTAGTATAGTTAGCGACTCTGGCGGGGAGCTGTTTTTT.

J is TRBJ1-1 and V is TRBV20-1, with unresolved D. CDR1 is DFQATT, CDR2 SNEGSKA, per germline (reference sequence). The CDR3 length is 11 residues. The V end was cut by 0 bases, the J end by 6 bases, with 5 bases between. For the CDR3, the DNA is TGCAGTGCTAGAGAAATACCTGAAGCTTTCTTT. It specifies CSAREIPEAFF.

V gene TRBV27 combines with J gene TRBJ2-1; no firm D call. Looked up from germline, CDR1 is MNHEY and CDR2 is SMNVEV (reference sequence). The ends were cut back, 4 bases at V and 5 bases at J, with 12 bases in the middle. The CDR3 length is 14 residues. The CDR3 loop is CASSYPSSHNEQFF. CDR3 bases: TGTGCCAGCAGTTACCCCTCGTCCCACAATGAGCAGTTCTTC.

The rearrangement uses TRBV27 and TRBJ1-4; weak D call: TRBD1 (5 bases). V lost 7 bases and J 0 bases, leaving 15 bases between the germline ends. This CDR3 contains 16 residues. Germline CDR1 is MNHEY and CDR2 is SMNVEV (reference sequence). CDR3 region: CASTPRQFATNEKLFF. As DNA, the CDR3 is TGTGCCAGCACACCCCGACAGTTTGCAACTAATGAAAAACTGTTTTTT.

The J gene is TRBJ1-5, the V gene TRBV6-6; D is ambiguous. Trimming stripped 7 bases from V and 4 bases from J, with 14 bases between. The CDR3 loop spans 14 amino acids. Per germline, CDR1 MNHNY and CDR2 SVGAGI (reference sequence). The CDR3 DNA sequence: TGTGCCAGCACACAAAGAGGCAGAAATCAGCCCCAGCATTTT. It encodes CASTQRGRNQPQHF.

The rearrangement joins TRBV12-3 or TRBV12-4 to TRBJ1-3, with D unresolved. V was cut by 3 bases and J by 3 bases, with 0 bases left in between. This CDR3 is built from 11 residues. The CDR3 loop reads CASSFGNTIYF. CDR3 sequence (DNA): TGTGCCAGCAGTTTTGGAAACACCATATATTTT.

This clone has a count of ten or more. This chain uses TRBV5-4 with TRBJ2-5, with a possible D match to TRBD2 (5 bases). CDR3 length: 15 amino acids. V dropped 2 bases and J dropped 3 bases, with 14 bases sitting between them. CDR1 and CDR2 from the germline V gene are SGHNT and YYREEE (reference sequence). The CDR3 loop is CASSFVGVSEETQYF. The CDR3 bases are TGTGCCAGCAGCTTCGTCGGGGTCAGCGAAGAGACCCAGTACTTC.

This chain connects TRBV5-1 to TRBJ2-3; D gene uncertain. V was trimmed by 4 bases and J by 1 base, leaving 13 bases between them. Germline V gene data show CDR1 as SGHRS and CDR2 as YFSETQ. The CDR3 sequence is 15 residues long. CDR3 loop: CASSPSDPRTDTQYF. Written as DNA, the CDR3 is TGCGCCAGCAGCCCCTCGGACCCACGCACAGATACGCAGTATTTT.

The V gene is TRBV19, the J gene TRBJ1-5; 9 bases agree with TRBD1. The germline V gene encodes CDR1 LNHDA and CDR2 SQIVND (reference sequence). The CDR3 is made up of 15 amino acids. The ends lost 2 bases at V and 5 bases at J; junction bases unmatched: 4. CDR3 nucleotide sequence: TGTGCCAGTAGTATAATTACAGGGGGCCATCAGCCCCAGCATTTT. It is translated as CASSIITGGHQPQHF.

The V call is TRBV6-1, the J call TRBJ1-2; D uncertain. The CDR3 contains 15 residues. Germline V gene lookup returns CDR1 MNHNS and CDR2 SASEGT. V dropped 2 bases and J dropped 4 bases, with 14 bases sitting between them. The CDR3 DNA reads TGTGCCAGCAGTGAACGGGGAGGGTTAACCTATGGCTACACCTTC. This codes for CASSERGGLTYGYTF.

This chain links TRBV7-9 with TRBJ2-3; a weak D match, TRBD2 (6 bases). Trimming removed 3 bases at V and 4 bases at J, with 17 bases between. This CDR3 is 16 amino acids long. Germline CDR1 is SEHNR and CDR2 is FQNEAQ (reference sequence). The CDR3 spells CASSFIAEEGPDTQYF. CDR3 DNA sequence: TGTGCCAGCAGCTTCATAGCGGAGGAGGGCCCAGATACGCAGTATTTT.

The V and J genes are TRBV19 and TRBJ1-5, with 8 positions matching TRBD1. The CDR3 loop spans 14 amino acids. Per the germline V gene, CDR1 is LNHDA and CDR2 is SQIVND (reference sequence). The junction had 2 bases not matched to a gene; V was cut back by 4 bases and J by 3 bases. CDR3 nucleotide sequence: TGTGCCAGTAGTAGGACAGGGTACAATCAGCCCCAGCATTTT. Translated: CASSRTGYNQPQHF.

Only one count was recorded for this clone. The chain employs TRBV19 and TRBJ1-1; D possibly corresponds to TRBD1 (5 bases). Per the germline V gene, CDR1 is LNHDA and CDR2 is SQIVND (reference sequence). The CDR3 has 15 amino acids. V lost 1 base and J 5 bases, leaving 14 bases between the germline ends. The CDR3 coding sequence is TGTGCCAGTAGTATAGGTTCATCGGGGGGTACTGAAGCTTTCTTT. This encodes CASSIGSSGGTEAFF.

The CDR3 nucleotides are TGTGCCAGCAGCACCCAGCGGAGGTACGAGCAGTACTTC. Translation: CASSTQRRYEQYF. V usage is TRBV12-3 or TRBV12-4 and J usage is TRBJ2-7; weak D call: TRBD2 (5 bases). The ends were cut back, 6 bases at V and 4 bases at J, with 13 bases in the middle. The CDR3 has 13 amino acids.

J is TRBJ2-1 and V is TRBV30; tentatively, D is TRBD2 (5 bases). V was clipped by 0 bases and J by 8 bases, with 11 bases between them. Germline loops: CDR1 GTSNPN, CDR2 SVGIG (reference sequence). The CDR3 totals 13 residues. CDR3 amino acids: CAWSVRSGHEQFF. The CDR3 DNA sequence: TGTGCCTGGAGTGTACGCAGCGGCCATGAGCAGTTCTTC.

The rearrangement links TRBV5-1 to TRBJ2-7; D tentatively reads TRBD1 or TRBD2 (5 bases each). V was pared by 4 bases and J by 2 bases, with 16 bases between. Germline V gives CDR1 SGHRS, CDR2 YFSETQ. The CDR3 totals 15 residues. The CDR3 DNA reads as TGCGCCAGCAGCCCAGAACCGGGACGGGCCTACGAGCAGTACTTC. Translating it yields CASSPEPGRAYEQYF.

This clone has just one count. The same CDR3 arises from other DNA sequences in this sample as well. The chain joins TRBV5-4 to TRBJ2-7; no reliable D call. V lost 0 bases and J lost 4, with 2 bases in between. CDR3 length equals 11 residues. In germline, CDR1 is SGHNT, CDR2 YYREEE (reference sequence). The CDR3 coding sequence is TGTGCCAGCAGCTTGGGGTACGAGCAGTACTTC. This sequence encodes CASSLGYEQYF.

The genes are TRBV19 and TRBJ1-5; D uncertain. The CDR3 consists of 15 residues. CDR1 and CDR2 (germline): LNHDA, SQIVND (reference sequence). V lost 3 bases and J lost 5, with 14 bases in between. In nucleotides, the CDR3 is TGTGCCAGTAGTATTAGACGGGAAATGGATCAGCCCCAGCATTTT. Translated: CASSIRREMDQPQHF.

This chain joins TRBV14 and TRBJ2-2, with a possible D match to TRBD1 (6 bases). The CDR3 is 17 amino acids. The germline V and J ends were trimmed by 4 bases and 1 base, with 16 bases remaining between them. CDR1 is SGHDN and CDR2 is FVKESK in the germline V gene. The CDR3 nucleotides read TGTGCCAGCAGCCCTCAGAAGGGGGTAAAGAACACCGGGGAGCTGTTTTTT. It yields the protein CASSPQKGVKNTGELFF.

This CDR3 reads CAWGTGTGGSWGYTEAFF. The CDR3 DNA follows: TGTGCCTGGGGGACCGGGACAGGGGGCTCCTGGGGGTACACTGAAGCTTTCTTT. V and J are TRBV30 and TRBJ1-1; TRBD1 matches 12 bases. CDR1 is GTSNPN, CDR2 SVGIG, per germline (reference sequence). The CDR3 is made up of 18 amino acids. V shed 5 bases and J 3 bases; nucleotides not matched to a gene: 16.